This T cell receptor (beta chain) originates from a study of cytomegalovirus exposure and HLA in healthy donors. V lost 0 bases, J lost 4 bases, and 13 bases lay in between. The CDR3 has 16 residues. Germline assignment: CDR1 LGHNA and CDR2 YNFKEQ. Primers: 60 Vbeta forward and 13 Jbeta reverse. Libraries were prepared by immunoSEQ multiplex PCR; TCRdb keeps only in-frame clonotypes and omits some of them. The sample has 100,000 to 150,000 clones, 81% seen once; the top ten hold about 0.7%. These donors, healthy bone marrow donors, were studied. The sample comprised PBMCs. The source of this sequence is a man aged 18 to 29 in good health and CMV-seronegative. V usage is TRBV4-2 and J usage is TRBJ1-3, with D perhaps TRBD1 (6 bases). The CDR3 DNA reads TGTGCCAGCAGCCAAGATGCAGGGGTTTCGGGAAACACCATATATTTT. It encodes CASSQDAGVSGNTIYF.